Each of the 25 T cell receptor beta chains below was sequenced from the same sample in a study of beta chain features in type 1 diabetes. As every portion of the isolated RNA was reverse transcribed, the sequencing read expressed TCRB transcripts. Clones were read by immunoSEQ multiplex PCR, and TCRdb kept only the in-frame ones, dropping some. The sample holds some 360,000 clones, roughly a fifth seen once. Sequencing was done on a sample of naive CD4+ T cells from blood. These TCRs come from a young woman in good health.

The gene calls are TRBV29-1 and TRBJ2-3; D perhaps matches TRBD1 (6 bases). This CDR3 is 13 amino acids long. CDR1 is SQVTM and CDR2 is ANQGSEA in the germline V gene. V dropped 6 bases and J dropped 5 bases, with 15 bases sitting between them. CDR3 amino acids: CSVVPPGEDTQYF. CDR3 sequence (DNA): TGCAGCGTCGTCCCCCCAGGGGAAGATACGCAGTATTTT.

CDR3 bases: TGTGCCAGCTCCCGGGACAGGGTCTACGAGCAGTACTTC. This translates into CASSRDRVYEQYF. The J gene is TRBJ2-7, the V gene TRBV18; 9 nucleotides line up with TRBD1. The CDR3 extends over 13 amino acids. CDR1 and CDR2 from the germline V gene are KGHSH and LQKENI. The trim removed 6 bases at V and 3 bases at J, leaving 3 bases unmatched.

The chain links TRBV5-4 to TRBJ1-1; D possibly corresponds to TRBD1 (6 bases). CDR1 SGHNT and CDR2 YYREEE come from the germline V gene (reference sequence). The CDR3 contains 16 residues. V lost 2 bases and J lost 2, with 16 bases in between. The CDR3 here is CASSFRQGMGNTEAFF. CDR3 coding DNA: TGTGCCAGCAGCTTCCGGCAGGGGATGGGAAACACTGAAGCTTTCTTT.

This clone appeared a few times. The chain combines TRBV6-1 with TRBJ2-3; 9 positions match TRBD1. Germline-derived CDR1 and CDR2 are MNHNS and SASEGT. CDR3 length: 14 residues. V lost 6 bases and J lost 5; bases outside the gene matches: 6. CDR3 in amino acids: CASSRDRAQDTQYF. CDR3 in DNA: TGTGCCAGCAGCCGGGACAGGGCGCAAGATACGCAGTATTTT.

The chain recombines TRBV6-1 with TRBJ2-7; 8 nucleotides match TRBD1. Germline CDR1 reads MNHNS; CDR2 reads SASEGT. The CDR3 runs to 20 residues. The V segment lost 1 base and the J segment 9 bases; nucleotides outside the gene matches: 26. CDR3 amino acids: CASSEGALGSARTGPWLQYF. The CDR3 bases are TGTGCCAGCAGTGAAGGGGCCCTCGGGTCGGCCAGGACAGGGCCCTGGTTGCAGTACTTC.

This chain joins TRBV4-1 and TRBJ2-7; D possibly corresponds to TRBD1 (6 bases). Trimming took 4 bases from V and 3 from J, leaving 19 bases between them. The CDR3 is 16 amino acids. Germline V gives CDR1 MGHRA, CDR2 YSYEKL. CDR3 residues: CASSRSTGGTVYEQYF. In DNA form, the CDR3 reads TGCGCCAGCAGCCGATCGACAGGAGGTACGGTCTACGAGCAGTACTTC.

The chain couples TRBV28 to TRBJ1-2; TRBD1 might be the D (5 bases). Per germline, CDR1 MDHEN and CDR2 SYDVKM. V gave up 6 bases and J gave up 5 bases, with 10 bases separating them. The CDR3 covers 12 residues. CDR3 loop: CASSQGRYGYTF. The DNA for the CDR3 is TGTGCCAGCAGCCAGGGCCGGTATGGCTACACCTTC.

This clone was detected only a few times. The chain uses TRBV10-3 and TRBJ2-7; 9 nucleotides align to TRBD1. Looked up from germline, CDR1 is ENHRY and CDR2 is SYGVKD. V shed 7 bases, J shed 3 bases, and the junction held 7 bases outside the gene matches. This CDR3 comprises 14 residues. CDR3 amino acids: CAIKTGGGGYEQYF. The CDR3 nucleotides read TGTGCCATCAAGACAGGGGGAGGCGGCTACGAGCAGTACTTC.

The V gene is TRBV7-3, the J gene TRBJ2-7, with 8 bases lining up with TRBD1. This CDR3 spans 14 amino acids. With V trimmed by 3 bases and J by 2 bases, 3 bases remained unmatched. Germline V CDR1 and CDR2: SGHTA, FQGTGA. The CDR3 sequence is CASSFDRGPYEQYF. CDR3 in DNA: TGTGCCAGCAGCTTCGACAGGGGCCCCTACGAGCAGTACTTC.

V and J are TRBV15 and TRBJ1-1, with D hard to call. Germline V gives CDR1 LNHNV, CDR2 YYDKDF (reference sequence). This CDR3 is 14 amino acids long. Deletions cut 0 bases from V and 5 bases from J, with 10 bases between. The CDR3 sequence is CATSRDPRRTEAFF. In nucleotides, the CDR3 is TGTGCCACCAGCAGAGATCCCCGGCGGACTGAAGCTTTCTTT.

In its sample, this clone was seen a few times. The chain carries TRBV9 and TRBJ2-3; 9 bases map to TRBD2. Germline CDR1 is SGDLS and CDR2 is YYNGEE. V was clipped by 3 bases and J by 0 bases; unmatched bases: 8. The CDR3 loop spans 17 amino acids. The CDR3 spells CASSGLAGQPSTDTQYF. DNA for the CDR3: TGTGCCAGCAGCGGCCTAGCGGGGCAGCCTAGCACAGATACGCAGTATTTT.

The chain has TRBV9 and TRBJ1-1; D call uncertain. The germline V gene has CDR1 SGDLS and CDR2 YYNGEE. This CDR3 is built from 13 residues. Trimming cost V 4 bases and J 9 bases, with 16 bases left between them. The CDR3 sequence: CASSPDGRTQAFF. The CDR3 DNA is TGTGCCAGCAGCCCTGACGGGCGGACTCAAGCTTTCTTT.

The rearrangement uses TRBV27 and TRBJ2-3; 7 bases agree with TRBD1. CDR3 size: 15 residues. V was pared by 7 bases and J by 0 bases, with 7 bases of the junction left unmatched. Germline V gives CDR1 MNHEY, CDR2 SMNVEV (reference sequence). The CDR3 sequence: CASTPGTASTDTQYF. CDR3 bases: TGTGCCAGCACCCCCGGGACAGCTAGCACAGATACGCAGTATTTT.

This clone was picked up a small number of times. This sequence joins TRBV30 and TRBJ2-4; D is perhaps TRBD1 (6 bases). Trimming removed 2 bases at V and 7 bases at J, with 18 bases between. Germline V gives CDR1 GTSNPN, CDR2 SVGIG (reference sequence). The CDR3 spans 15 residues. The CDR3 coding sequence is TGTGCCTGGAGTCCCAGGGGCGGTGCGGGTAACATTCAGTACTTC. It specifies CAWSPRGGAGNIQYF.

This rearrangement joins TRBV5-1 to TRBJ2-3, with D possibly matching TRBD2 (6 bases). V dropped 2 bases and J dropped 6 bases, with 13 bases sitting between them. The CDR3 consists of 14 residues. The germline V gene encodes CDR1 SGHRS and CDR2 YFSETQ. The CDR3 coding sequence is TGCGCCAGCAGCTTCCGGGACTTAACGGATACGCAGTATTTT. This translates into CASSFRDLTDTQYF.

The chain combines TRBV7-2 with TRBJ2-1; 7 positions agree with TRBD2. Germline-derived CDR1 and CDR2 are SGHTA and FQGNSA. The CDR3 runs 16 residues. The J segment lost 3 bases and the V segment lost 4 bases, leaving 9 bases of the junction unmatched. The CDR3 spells CASSSPRGEIYNEQFF. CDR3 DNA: TGTGCCAGCAGCTCCCCCCGGGGGGAGATCTACAATGAGCAGTTCTTC.

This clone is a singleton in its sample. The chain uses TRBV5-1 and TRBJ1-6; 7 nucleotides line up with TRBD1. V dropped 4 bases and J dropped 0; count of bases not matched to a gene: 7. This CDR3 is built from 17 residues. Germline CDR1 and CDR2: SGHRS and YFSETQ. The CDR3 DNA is TGCGCCAGCAGCCAAGACAGGGCCAGCTCCTATAATTCACCCCTCCACTTT. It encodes CASSQDRASSYNSPLHF.

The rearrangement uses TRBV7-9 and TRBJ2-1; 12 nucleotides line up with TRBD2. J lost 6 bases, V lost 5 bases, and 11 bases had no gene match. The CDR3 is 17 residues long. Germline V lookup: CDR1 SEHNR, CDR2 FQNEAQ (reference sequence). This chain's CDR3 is CASSPLRLAGASNEQFF. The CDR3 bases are TGTGCCAGCAGCCCCCTAAGACTAGCGGGAGCAAGCAATGAGCAGTTCTTC. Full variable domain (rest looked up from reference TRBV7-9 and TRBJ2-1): DTGVSQNPRHKITKRGQNVTFRCDPISEHNRLYWYRQTLGQGPEFLTYFQNEAQLEKSRLLSDRFSAERPKGSFSTLEIQRTEQGDSAMYLCASSPLRLAGASNEQFFGPGTRLTVL.

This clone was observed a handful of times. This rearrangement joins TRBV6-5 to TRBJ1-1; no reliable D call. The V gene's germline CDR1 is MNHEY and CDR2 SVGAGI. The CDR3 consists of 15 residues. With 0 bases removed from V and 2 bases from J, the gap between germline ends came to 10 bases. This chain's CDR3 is CASSYSMGPNTEAFF. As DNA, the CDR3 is TGTGCCAGCAGTTACTCGATGGGCCCCAACACTGAAGCTTTCTTT.

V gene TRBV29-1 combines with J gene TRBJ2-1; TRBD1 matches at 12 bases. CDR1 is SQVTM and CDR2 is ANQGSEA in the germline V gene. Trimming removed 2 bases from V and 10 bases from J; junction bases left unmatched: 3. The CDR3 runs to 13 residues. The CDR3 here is CSVERDRGLEQFF. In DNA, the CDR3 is TGCAGCGTTGAACGGGACAGGGGGCTAGAGCAGTTCTTC.

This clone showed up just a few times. CDR3 sequence: CAWDRQGSWAEAFF. CDR3 DNA: TGTGCCTGGGACCGACAGGGCTCGTGGGCTGAAGCTTTCTTT. The chain joins TRBV30 to TRBJ1-1; TRBD1 aligns across 7 bases. CDR1 and CDR2 (germline): GTSNPN, SVGIG (reference sequence). This CDR3 is built from 14 residues. V was clipped by 5 bases and J by 6 bases; unmatched bases: 12. Combining the CDR3 with reference TRBV30 and TRBJ1-1 gives the whole variable domain SQTIHQWPATLVQPVGSPLSLECTVEGTSNPNLYWYRQAAGRGLQLLFYSVGIGQISSEVPQNLSASRPQDRQFILSSKKLLLSDSGFYLCAWDRQGSWAEAFFGQGTRLTVV.

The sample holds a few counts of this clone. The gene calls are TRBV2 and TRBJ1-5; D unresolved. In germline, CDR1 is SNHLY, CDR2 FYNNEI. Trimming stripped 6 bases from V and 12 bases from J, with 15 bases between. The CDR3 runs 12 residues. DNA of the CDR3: TGTGCCAGCAGCGTCACAGTGAAGGTCCAGCATTTT. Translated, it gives CASSVTVKVQHF.

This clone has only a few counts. CDR3 protein: CASSSSDREDTEAFF. The CDR3 nucleotides read TGCGCCAGCAGCTCGTCGGACAGGGAGGACACTGAAGCTTTCTTT. This sequence joins TRBV5-1 and TRBJ1-1; 8 bases align to TRBD1. Per the germline V gene, CDR1 is SGHRS and CDR2 is YFSETQ. CDR3 size: 15 residues. Trimming took 3 bases from V and 3 from J; bases not matched to a gene: 7. The whole variable domain, filled in from reference TRBV5-1 and TRBJ1-1, reads KAGVTQTPRYLIKTRGQQVTLSCSPISGHRSVSWYQQTPGQGLQFLFEYFSETQRNKGNFPGRFSGRQFSNSRSEMNVSTLELGDSALYLCASSSSDREDTEAFFGQGTRLTVV.

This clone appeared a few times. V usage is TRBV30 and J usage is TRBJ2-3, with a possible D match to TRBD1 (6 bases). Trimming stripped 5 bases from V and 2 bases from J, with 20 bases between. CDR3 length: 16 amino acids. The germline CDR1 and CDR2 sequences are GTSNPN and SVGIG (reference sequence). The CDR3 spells CAWGIPRRGITDTQYF. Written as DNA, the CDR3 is TGTGCCTGGGGGATCCCCCGCAGGGGTATCACAGATACGCAGTATTTT. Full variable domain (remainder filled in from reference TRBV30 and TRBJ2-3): SQTIHQWPATLVQPVGSPLSLECTVEGTSNPNLYWYRQAAGRGLQLLFYSVGIGQISSEVPQNLSASRPQDRQFILSSKKLLLSDSGFYLCAWGIPRRGITDTQYFGPGTRLTVL.

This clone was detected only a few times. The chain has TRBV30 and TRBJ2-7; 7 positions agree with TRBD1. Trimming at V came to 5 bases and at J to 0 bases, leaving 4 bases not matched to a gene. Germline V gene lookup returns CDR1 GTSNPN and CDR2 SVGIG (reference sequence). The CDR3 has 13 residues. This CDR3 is CAWGTADSYEQYF. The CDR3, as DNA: TGTGCCTGGGGGACAGCGGACTCCTACGAGCAGTACTTC.